This TCR beta chain was found in a study of CD8 T cells in Susac syndrome (dated by TCRdb to between 2019 and 2020). Notes on the research overall: Repertoire sequencing was used to test whether CD8+ T cell activation and differentiation in Susac syndrome was antigen driven.

RNA was extracted using the RNeasy kit, and about 0.45 to 1 ug of the RNA was reverse transcribed with random hexamers. The immunoSEQ multiplex PCR assay, which covers 54 Vbeta and 13 Jbeta segments, was used to amplify TCR beta CDR3 regions. PCR amplification bias was corrected using a synthetic template baseline for primer optimization and computational correction. The study's processing was this. Reads were assigned to V, D and J genes according to IMGT and analyzed in immunoSEQ Analyzer, with only productive sequences retained. Clonality was computed as one minus Shannon entropy normalized by log2 of the number of productive unique sequences. For each patient and control, public and private clones were evaluated among the 100 most prevalent clones. Clones were defined as Susac-specific if absent from the healthy and MS cohorts, from around 1,000 published viral clones and from other ImmuneACCESS disease sequences. In-frame beta chains were kept once TCRdb had trimmed the public reads at Q25 with fastp and called clones with MiXCR. Each record represents a unique CDR3 protein, reported with the most common genes and DNA among its rows. TCRdb, not the original authors, processed these V and J calls. The sample data list 150,000 to 200,000 distinct CDR3 sequences, and about 95% of these were observed just once. Less than 0.12% of the sample goes to the ten largest clones.

Including the terminal cysteine and phenylalanine, the CDR3 comprises 13 residues. Only the CDR3 DNA is retained, 39 bases long and in frame from the first base. Via the germline V gene, CDR1 is SNHLY and CDR2 FYNNEI. Germline trimming: 5 bases from V, 5 bases from J; junction bases outside gene matches: 5. Study-wide findings and limitations: The number of individuals in the TCR sequencing and HLA analysis was acknowledged as relatively small.

A remark on this clonotype: This clone's antigen is unknown. No much larger clonotype is one base removed from it; base qualities were not supplied.

Peripheral blood CD8+ and CD4+ T cells from healthy donors, Susac syndrome patients and multiple sclerosis patients were profiled by high-throughput TCR beta sequencing. The healthy donors served as controls matched for age and sex. Bulk CD8+ and CD4+ T cells were purified by magnetic negative isolation, while CD8+ TEMRA cells were enriched using FACS. Blood was collected in EDTA tubes and processed within 24 hours, with PBMCs isolated through density gradient centrifugation. PBMCs intended for TCR sequencing were cryopreserved in liquid nitrogen and thawed later in a water bath at 37 degrees C. A purity of at least 90% was achieved for sorted or isolated CD4+, CD8+ and CD8+ TEMRA cells.

The TCR sequence derives from a human donor in good health. The sequencing input was CD4+ T cells from PBMCs. Recombination joined TRBV2 with TRBJ2-7; the junction holds 8 bases that match TRBD1. Here is the DNA: TGTGCCAGCAGTTGGACAGGGTTCCACGAGCAGTACTTC. The translation is CASSWTGFHEQYF. With the rest looked up from the reference TRBV2 and TRBJ2-7 genes rather than sequenced, the full variable domain is EPEVTQTPSHQVTQMGQEVILRCVPISNHLYFYWYRQILGQKVEFLVSFYNNEISEKSEIFDDQFSVERPDGSNFTLKIRSTKLEDSAMYFCASSWTGFHEQYFGPGTRLTVT.